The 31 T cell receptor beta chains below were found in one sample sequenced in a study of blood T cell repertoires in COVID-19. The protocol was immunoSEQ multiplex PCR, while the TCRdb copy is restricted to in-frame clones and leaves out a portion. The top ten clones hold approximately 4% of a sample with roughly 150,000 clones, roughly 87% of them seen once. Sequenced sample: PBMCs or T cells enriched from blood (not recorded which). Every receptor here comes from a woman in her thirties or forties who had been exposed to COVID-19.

CDR3 in DNA: TGTGCCAGCAGTTTAGCGGGGGTCAACAATGAGCAGTTCTTC. This codes for CASSLAGVNNEQFF. The V and J genes are TRBV6-6 and TRBJ2-1; 9 positions match TRBD2. Germline V gene sequence: CDR1 MNHNY, CDR2 SVGAGI (reference sequence). V lost 4 bases, J lost 5 bases, and 3 bases stayed unmatched. The CDR3 sequence is 14 residues long.

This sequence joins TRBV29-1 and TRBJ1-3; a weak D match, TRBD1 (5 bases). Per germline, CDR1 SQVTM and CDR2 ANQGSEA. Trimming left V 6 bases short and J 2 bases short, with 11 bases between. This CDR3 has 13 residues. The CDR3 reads CSVLQDAGNTIYF. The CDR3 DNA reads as TGCAGCGTGTTACAGGATGCTGGAAACACCATATATTTT.

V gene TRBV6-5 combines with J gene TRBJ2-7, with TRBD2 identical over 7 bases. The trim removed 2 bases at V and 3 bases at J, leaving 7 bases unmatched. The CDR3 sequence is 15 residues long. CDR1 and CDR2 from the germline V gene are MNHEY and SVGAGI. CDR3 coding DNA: TGTGCCAGCAGTTACCTAGCGGAGAGAGGCTACGAGCAGTACTTC. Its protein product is CASSYLAERGYEQYF.

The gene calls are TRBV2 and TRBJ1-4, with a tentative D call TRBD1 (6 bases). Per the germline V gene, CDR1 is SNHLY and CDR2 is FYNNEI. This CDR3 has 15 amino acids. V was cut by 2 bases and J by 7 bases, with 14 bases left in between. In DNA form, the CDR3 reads TGTGCCAGCAGTGAATTGGCACAGGGTGGTGAAAAACTGTTTTTT. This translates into CASSELAQGGEKLFF.

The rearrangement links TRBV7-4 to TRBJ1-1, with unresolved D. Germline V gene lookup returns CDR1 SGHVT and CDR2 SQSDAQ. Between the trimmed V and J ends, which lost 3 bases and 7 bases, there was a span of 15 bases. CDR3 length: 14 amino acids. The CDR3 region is CASSFKGGDIEAFF. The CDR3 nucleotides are TGTGCCAGCAGCTTTAAAGGAGGAGACATTGAAGCTTTCTTT.

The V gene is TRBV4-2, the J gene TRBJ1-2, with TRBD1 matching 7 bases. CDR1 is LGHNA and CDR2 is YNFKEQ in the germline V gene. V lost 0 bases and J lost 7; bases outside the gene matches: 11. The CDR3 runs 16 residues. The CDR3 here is CASSQDLAPGQSGYTF. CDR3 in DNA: TGTGCCAGCAGCCAAGATCTGGCCCCGGGACAGAGTGGCTACACCTTC.

The CDR3, as DNA: TGTGCCAGCTCACCACATGGGCCGGGACAGAATAATTCACCCCTCCACTTT. Amino acid sequence: CASSPHGPGQNNSPLHF. V gene TRBV18 combines with J gene TRBJ1-6; TRBD1 matches at 7 bases. V was clipped by 1 base and J by 5 bases; unmatched bases: 8. Germline V gives CDR1 KGHSH, CDR2 LQKENI. The length of the CDR3 is 17 residues.

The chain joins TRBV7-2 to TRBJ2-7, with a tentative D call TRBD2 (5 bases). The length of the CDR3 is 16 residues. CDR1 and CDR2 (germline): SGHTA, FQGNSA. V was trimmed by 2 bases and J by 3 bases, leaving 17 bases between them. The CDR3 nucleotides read TGTGCCAGCAGCTTACAGGCGGGTGGGCTTAACTACGAGCAGTACTTC. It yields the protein CASSLQAGGLNYEQYF.

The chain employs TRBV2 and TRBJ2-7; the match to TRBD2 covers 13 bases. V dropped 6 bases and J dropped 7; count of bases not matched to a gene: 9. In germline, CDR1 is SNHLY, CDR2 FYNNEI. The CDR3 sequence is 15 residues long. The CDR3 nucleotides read TGTGCCAGCAGCCCAACTAGCGGGGGGGCCGGGGAGCAGTACTTC. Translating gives CASSPTSGGAGEQYF.

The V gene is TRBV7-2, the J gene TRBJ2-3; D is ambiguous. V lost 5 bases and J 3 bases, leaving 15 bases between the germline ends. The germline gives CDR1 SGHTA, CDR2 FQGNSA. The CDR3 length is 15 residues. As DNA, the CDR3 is TGTGCCAGCAGCCAGGTGGCCTCCAAGACAGATACGCAGTATTTT. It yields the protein CASSQVASKTDTQYF.

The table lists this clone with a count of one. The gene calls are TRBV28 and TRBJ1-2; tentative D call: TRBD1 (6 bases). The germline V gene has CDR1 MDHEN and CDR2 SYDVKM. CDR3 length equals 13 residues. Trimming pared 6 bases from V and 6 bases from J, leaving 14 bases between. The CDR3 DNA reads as TGTGCCAGCAGGACACAGGGAATGAATGGCTACACCTTC. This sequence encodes CASRTQGMNGYTF.

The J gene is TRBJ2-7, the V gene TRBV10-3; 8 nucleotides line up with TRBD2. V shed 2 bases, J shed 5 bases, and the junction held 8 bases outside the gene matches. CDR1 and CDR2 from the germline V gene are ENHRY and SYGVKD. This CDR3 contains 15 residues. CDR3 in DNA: TGTGCCATCAGTGAGGGAACCGGGAGGGCCCACGAGCAGTACTTC. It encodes CAISEGTGRAHEQYF.

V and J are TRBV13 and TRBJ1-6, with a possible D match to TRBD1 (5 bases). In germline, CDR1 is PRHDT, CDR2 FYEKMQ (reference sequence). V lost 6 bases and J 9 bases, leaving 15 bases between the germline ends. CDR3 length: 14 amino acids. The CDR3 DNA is TGTGCCAGCAGACGTAGTGGGGGAGGTTCACCCCTCCACTTT. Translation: CASRRSGGGSPLHF. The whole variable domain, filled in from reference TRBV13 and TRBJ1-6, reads AAGVIQSPRHLIKEKRETATLKCYPIPRHDTVYWYQQGPGQDPQFLISFYEKMQSDKGSIPDRFSAQQFSDYHSELNMSSLELGDSALYFCASRRSGGGSPLHFGNGTRLTVT.

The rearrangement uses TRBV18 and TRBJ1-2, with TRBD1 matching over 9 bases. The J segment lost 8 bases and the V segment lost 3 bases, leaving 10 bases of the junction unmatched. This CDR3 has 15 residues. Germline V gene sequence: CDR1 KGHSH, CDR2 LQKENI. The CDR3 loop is CASSPYRDREKGYTF. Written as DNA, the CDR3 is TGTGCCAGCTCACCGTACCGGGACAGGGAGAAAGGCTACACCTTC.

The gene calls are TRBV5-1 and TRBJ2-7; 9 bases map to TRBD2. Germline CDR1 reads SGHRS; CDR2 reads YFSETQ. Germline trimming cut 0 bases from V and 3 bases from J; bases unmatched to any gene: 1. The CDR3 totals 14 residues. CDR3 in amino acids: CASSLVSGSYEQYF. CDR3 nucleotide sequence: TGCGCCAGCAGCTTGGTTAGCGGGAGCTACGAGCAGTACTTC.

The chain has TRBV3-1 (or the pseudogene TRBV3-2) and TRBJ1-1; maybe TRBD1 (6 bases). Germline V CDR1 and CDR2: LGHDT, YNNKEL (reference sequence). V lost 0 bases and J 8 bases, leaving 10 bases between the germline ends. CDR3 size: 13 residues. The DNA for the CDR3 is TGTGCCAGCAGCCAAGAGGGGGCAGGGGAAGCTTTCTTT. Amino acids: CASSQEGAGEAFF.

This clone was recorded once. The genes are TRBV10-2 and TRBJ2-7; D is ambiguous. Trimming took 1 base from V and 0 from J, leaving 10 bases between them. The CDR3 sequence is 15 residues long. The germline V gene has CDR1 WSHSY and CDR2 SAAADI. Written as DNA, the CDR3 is TGCGCCAGCAGTGAGTGGAGTACAATCTCCTACGAGCAGTACTTC. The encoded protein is CASSEWSTISYEQYF.

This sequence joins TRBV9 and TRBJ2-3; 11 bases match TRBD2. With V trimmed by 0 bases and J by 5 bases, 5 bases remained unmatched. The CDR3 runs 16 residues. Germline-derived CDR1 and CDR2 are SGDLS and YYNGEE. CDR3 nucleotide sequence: TGTGCCAGCAGCGTAGAGGTAGCGGGAGGGGAAGATACGCAGTATTTT. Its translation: CASSVEVAGGEDTQYF. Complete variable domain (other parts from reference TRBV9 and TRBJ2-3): DSGVTQTPKHLITATGQRVTLRCSPRSGDLSVYWYQQSLDQGLQFLIQYYNGEERAKGNILERFSAQQFPDLHSELNLSSLELGDSALYFCASSVEVAGGEDTQYFGPGTRLTVL.

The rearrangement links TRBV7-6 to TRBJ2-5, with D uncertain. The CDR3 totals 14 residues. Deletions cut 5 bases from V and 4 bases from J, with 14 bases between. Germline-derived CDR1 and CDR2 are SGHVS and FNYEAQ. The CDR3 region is CASSQTYESETQYF. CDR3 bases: TGTGCCAGCAGCCAGACTTACGAGTCAGAGACCCAGTACTTC.

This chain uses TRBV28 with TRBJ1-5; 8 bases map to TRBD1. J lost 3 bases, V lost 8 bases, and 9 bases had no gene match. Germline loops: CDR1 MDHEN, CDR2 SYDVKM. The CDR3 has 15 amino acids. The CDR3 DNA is TGTGCCAGCTTACGACAGGGGTCCGCCAATCAGCCCCAGCATTTT. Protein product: CASLRQGSANQPQHF. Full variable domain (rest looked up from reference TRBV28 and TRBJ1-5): DVKVTQSSRYLVKRTGEKVFLECVQDMDHENMFWYRQDPGLGLRLIYFSYDVKMKEKGDIPEGYSVSREKKERFSLILESASTNQTSMYLCASLRQGSANQPQHFGDGTRLSIL.

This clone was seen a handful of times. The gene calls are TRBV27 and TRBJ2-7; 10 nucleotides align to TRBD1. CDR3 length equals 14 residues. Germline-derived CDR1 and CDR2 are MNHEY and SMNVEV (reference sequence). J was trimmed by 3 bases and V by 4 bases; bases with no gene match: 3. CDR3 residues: CASSYRDRGYEQYF. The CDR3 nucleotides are TGTGCCAGCAGTTACCGGGACAGGGGCTACGAGCAGTACTTC.

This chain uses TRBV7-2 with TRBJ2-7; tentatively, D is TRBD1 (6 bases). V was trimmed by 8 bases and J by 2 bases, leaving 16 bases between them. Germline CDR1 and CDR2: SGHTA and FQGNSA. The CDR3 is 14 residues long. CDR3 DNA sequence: TGTGCCAGCGGCCTTGGGAAGGGGGCCTACGAGCAGTACTTC. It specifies CASGLGKGAYEQYF.

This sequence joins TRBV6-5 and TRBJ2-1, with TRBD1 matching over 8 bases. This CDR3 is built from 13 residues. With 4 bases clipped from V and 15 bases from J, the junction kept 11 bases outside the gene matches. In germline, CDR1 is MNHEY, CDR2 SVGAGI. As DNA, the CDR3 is TGTGCCAGCAGTTTTCAGGGGGCAAGTGGTCGGTTCTTC. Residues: CASSFQGASGRFF.

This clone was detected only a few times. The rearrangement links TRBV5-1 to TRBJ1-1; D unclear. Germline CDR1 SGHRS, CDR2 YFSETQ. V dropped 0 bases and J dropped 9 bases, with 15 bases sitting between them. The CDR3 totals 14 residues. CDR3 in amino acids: CASSLGVEKKKAFF. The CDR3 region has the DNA TGCGCCAGCAGCTTGGGCGTGGAGAAGAAGAAAGCTTTCTTT. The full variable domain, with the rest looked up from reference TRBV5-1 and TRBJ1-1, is KAGVTQTPRYLIKTRGQQVTLSCSPISGHRSVSWYQQTPGQGLQFLFEYFSETQRNKGNFPGRFSGRQFSNSRSEMNVSTLELGDSALYLCASSLGVEKKKAFFGQGTRLTVV.

The CDR3 reads CATSRDRGGDEKLFF. CDR3 bases: TGTGCCACCAGCAGGGACAGGGGGGGCGATGAAAAACTGTTTTTT. This rearrangement joins TRBV15 to TRBJ1-4; TRBD1 aligns across 10 bases. V was clipped by 3 bases and J by 6 bases; unmatched bases: 4. CDR1 is LNHNV and CDR2 is YYDKDF in the germline V gene (reference sequence). The CDR3 totals 15 residues.

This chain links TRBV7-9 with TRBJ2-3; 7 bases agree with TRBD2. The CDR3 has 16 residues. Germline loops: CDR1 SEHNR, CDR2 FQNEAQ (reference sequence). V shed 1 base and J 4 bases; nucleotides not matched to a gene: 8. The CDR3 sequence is CASSLEREVVSDTQYF. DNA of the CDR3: TGTGCCAGCAGCTTAGAACGGGAGGTGGTCTCAGATACGCAGTATTTT. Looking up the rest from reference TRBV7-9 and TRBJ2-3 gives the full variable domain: DTGVSQNPRHKITKRGQNVTFRCDPISEHNRLYWYRQTLGQGPEFLTYFQNEAQLEKSRLLSDRFSAERPKGSFSTLEIQRTEQGDSAMYLCASSLEREVVSDTQYFGPGTRLTVL.

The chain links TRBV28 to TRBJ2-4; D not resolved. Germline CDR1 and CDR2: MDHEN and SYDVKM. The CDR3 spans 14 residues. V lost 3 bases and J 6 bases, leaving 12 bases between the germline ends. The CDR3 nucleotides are TGTGCCAGCAGTTTTAGTAGGAGCAGAAACATTCAGTACTTC. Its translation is CASSFSRSRNIQYF.

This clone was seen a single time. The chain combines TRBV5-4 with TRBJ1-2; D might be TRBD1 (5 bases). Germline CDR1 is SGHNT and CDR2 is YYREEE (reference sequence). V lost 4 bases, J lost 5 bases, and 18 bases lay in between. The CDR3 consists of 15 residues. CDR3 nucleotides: TGTGCCAGCAGCCGTCGGGACTCCTCAAGTTATGGCTACACCTTC. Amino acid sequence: CASSRRDSSSYGYTF. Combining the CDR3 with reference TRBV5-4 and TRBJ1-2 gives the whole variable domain ETGVTQSPTHLIKTRGQQVTLRCSSQSGHNTVSWYQQALGQGPQFIFQYYREEENGRGNFPPRFSGLQFPNYSSELNVNALELDDSALYLCASSRRDSSSYGYTFGSGTRLTVV.

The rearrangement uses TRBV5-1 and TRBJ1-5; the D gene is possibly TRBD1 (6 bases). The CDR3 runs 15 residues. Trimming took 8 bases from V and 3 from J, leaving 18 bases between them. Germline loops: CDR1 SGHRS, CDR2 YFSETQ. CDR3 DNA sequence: TGCGCCAGTGCCCCCGAACAGGGAGTCAATCAGCCCCAGCATTTT. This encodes CASAPEQGVNQPQHF.

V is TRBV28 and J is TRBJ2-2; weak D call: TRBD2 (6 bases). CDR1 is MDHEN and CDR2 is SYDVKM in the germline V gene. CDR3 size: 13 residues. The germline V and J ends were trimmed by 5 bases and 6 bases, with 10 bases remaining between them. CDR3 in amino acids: CASSIREAGELFF. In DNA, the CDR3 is TGTGCCAGCAGTATCAGGGAGGCCGGGGAGCTGTTTTTT.

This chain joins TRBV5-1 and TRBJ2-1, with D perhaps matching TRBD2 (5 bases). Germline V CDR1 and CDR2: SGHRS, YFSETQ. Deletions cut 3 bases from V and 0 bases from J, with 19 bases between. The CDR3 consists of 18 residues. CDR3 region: CASSYRAQAGSSYNEQFF. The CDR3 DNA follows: TGCGCCAGCAGCTACCGGGCCCAGGCGGGTAGCTCCTACAATGAGCAGTTCTTC.